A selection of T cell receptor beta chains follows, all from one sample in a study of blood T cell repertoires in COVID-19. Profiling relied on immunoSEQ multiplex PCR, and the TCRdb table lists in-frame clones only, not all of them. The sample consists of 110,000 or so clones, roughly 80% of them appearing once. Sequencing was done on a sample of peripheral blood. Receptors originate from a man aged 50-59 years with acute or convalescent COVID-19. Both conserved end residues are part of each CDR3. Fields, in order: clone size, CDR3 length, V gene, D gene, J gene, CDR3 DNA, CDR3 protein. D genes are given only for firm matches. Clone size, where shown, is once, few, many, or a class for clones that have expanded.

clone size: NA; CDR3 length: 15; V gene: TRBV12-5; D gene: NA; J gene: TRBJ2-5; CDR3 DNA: TGTGCTAGTGGTTACTCTGAGGGCCCCCAAGAGACCCAGTACTTC; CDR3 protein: CASGYSEGPQETQYF
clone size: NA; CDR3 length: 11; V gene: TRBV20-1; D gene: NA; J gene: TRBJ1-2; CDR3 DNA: TGCAGTGCTAGAGAGGCTGCAGTGTACACCTTC; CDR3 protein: CSAREAAVYTF
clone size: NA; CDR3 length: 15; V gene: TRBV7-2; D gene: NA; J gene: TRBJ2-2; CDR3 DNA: TGTGCCAGCAGCCCGACTAGAACGAACACCGGGGAGCTGTTTTTT; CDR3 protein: CASSPTRTNTGELFF
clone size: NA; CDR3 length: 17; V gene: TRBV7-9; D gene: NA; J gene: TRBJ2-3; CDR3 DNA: TGTGCCAGCAGCTTAAACCTTCGGGGGTATAGCACAGATACGCAGTATTTT; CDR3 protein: CASSLNLRGYSTDTQYF
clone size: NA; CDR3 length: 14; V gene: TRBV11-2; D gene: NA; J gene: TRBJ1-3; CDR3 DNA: TGTGCCTCCCACGGGGTAACATATGGAAACACCATATATTTT; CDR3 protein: CASHGVTYGNTIYF
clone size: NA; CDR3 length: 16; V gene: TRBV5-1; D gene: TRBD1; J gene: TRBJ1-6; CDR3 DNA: TGCGCCAGCAGCTCCGCTTCCGGGACAGCTAATTCACCCCTCCACTTT; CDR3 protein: CASSSASGTANSPLHF
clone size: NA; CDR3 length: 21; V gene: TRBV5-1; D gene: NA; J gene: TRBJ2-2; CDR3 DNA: TGCGCCAGCAGCTACATACCCGGGCCTAGGGGGTTCGTAAAGAAGTCCGGGGAGCTGTTTTTT; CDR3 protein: CASSYIPGPRGFVKKSGELFF
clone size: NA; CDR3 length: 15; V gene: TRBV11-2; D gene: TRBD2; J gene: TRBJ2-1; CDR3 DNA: TGTGCCAGCAGCCCTCTAGCGGCCCTAGGGAATGAGCAGTTCTTC; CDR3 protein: CASSPLAALGNEQFF
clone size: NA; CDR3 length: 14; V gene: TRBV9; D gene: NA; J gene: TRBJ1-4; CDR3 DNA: TGTGCCAGCAGCGTAGAGGCTTGGGAGGAAAAACTGTTTTTT; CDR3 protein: CASSVEAWEEKLFF
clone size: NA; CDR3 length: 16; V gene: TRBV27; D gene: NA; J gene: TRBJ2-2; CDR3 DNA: TGTGCCAGCAGTTTATATAGAGTTGGGAGCACCGGGGAGCTGTTTTTT; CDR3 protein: CASSLYRVGSTGELFF
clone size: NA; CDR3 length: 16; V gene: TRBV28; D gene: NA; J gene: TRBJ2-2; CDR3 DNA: TGTGCCAGCAGTTTATTCGGTTCAGGGAGGTCCGGGGAGCTGTTTTTT; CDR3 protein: CASSLFGSGRSGELFF
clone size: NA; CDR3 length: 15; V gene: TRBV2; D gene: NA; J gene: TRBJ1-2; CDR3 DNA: TGTGCCAGCAGTGATAAGGGACTATGGGGAAATGGCTACACCTTC; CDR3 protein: CASSDKGLWGNGYTF
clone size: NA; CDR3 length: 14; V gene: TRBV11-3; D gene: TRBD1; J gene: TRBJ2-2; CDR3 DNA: TGTGCCAGCAGCAATCACAGGGGCACCGGGGAGCTGTTTTTT; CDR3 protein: CASSNHRGTGELFF
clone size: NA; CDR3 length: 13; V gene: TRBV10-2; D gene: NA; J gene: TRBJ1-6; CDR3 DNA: TGCGCCAGCAGGGACACGGATTATTCACCCCTCCACTTT; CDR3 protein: CASRDTDYSPLHF
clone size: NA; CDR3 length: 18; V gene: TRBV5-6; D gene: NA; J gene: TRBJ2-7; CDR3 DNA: TGTGCCAGCAGCTCCCCTAAAGACGACAGGCCCGTCTCCTACGAGCAGTACTTC; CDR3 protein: CASSSPKDDRPVSYEQYF
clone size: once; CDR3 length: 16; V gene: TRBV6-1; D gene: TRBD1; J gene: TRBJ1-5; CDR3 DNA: TGTGCCAGCAGTGAGCAGGGGGCTGCCTTCAATCAGCCCCAGCATTTT; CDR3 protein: CASSEQGAAFNQPQHF
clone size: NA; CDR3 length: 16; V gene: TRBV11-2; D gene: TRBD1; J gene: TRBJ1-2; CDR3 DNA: TGTGCCAGCAGCGAGGGGACAGGTGGGACCCTCTATGGCTACACCTTC; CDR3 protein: CASSEGTGGTLYGYTF
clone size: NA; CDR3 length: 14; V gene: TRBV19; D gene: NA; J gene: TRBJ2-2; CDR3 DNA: TGTGCCACCCTCCGCCAGGGATACACCGGGGAGCTGTTTTTT; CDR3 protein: CATLRQGYTGELFF
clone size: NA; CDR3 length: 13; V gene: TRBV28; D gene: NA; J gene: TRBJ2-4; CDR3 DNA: TGTGCCACCGTCCAGGGAACCAAAAACATTCAGTACTTC; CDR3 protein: CATVQGTKNIQYF
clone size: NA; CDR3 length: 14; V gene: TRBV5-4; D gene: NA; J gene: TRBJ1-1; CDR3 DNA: TGTGCCAGCAGCTTACAAGGGGCCAACACTGAAGCTTTCTTT; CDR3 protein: CASSLQGANTEAFF
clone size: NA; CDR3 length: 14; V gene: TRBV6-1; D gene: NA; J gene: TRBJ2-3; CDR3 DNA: TGTGCCAGCAGTGAAATAGACACCACAGATACGCAGTATTTT; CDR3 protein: CASSEIDTTDTQYF
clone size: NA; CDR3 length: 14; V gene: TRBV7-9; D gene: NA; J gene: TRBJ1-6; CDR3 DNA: TGTGCCAGCAGCTTAGGGACAGTTAATTCACCCCTCCACTTT; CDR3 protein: CASSLGTVNSPLHF
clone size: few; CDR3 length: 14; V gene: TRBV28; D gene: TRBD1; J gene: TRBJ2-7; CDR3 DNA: TGTGCCAGCGCTGACAGGGCCGCATCCTACGAGCAGTACTTC; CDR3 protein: CASADRAASYEQYF
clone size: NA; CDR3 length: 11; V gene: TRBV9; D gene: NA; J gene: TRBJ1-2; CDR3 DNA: TGTGCCAGCAGCGTAGATGGCGGCTACACCTTC; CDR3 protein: CASSVDGGYTF
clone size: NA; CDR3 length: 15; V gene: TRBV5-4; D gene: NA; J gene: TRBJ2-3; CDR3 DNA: TGTGCCAGCAGCTCCCCGGGGTTTAAGACAGATACGCAGTATTTT; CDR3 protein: CASSSPGFKTDTQYF
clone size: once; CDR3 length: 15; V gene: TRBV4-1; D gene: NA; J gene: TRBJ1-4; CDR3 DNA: TGCGCCAGCAGCCAAGCCGGGACAAGGAATGAAAAACTGTTTTTT; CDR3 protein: CASSQAGTRNEKLFF
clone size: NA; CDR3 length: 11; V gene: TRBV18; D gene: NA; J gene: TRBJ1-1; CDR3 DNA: TGTGCCAGCTCACGCGAGGGTGAAGCTTTCTTT; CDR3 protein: CASSREGEAFF
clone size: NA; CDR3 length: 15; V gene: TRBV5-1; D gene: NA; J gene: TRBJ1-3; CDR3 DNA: TGCGCCAGCAGCTTGGAAACAGGGACTGGAAACACCATATATTTT; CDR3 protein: CASSLETGTGNTIYF
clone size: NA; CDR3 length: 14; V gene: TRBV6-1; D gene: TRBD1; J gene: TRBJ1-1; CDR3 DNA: TGTGCCAGCAGTGAAGCAGACAGGGTTAATGCGGGAAGGTTT; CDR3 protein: CASSEADRVNAGRF
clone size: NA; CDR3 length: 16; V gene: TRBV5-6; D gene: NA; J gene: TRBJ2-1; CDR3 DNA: TGTGCCAGCAGCTTGGATGGGGGGGCGTACTACAATGAGCAGTTCTTC; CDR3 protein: CASSLDGGAYYNEQFF
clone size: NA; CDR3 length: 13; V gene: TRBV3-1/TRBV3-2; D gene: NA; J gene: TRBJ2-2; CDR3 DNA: TGTGCCAGCAGCCTTCGATCGCGGGGGGAGCTGTTTTTT; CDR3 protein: CASSLRSRGELFF
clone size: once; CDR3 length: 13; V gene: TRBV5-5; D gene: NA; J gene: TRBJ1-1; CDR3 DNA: TGTGCCAGCAACGAATTGGGGGGCACTGAAGCTTTCTTT; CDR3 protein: CASNELGGTEAFF
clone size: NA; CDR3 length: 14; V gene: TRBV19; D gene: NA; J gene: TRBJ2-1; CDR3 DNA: TGTGCCAGTAGTATTACCAGGGCTAGCAATGAGCAGTTCTTC; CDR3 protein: CASSITRASNEQFF
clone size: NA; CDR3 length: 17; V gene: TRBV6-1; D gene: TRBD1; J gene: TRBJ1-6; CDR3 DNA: TGTGCCAGCAGTGCGAGGGGGGGACAGGGTAGTAATTCACCCCTCCACTTT; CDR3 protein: CASSARGGQGSNSPLHF
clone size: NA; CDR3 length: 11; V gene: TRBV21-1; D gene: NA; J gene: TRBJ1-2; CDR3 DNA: TGTGCCAGCAGCAAAGTAAGGGGGAACACCTTC; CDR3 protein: CASSKVRGNTF
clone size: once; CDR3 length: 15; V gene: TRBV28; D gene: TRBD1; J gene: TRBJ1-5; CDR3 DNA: TGTGCCAGCAGTAGCCCGACAGGGGGGAACCAGCCCCAGCATTTT; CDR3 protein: CASSSPTGGNQPQHF
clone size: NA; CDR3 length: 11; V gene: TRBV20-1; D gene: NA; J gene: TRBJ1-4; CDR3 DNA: TGCAGTGCTAGTATTCGTGAAAAACTGTTTTTT; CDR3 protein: CSASIREKLFF
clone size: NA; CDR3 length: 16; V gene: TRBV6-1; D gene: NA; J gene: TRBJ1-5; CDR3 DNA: TGTGCCAGCAGTGAAGCCACAGCATATAGCAATCAGCCCCAGCATTTT; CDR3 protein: CASSEATAYSNQPQHF
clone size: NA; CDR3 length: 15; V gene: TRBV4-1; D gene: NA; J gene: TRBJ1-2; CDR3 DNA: TGCGCCAGCAGCCAAGCTCGGTTCCTCATCTATGGCTACACCTTC; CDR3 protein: CASSQARFLIYGYTF
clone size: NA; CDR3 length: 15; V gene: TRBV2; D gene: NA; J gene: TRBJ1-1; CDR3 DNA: TGTGCCAGCAGTATCATTCTGGGAGGAGAGGCCGAAGCTTTCTTT; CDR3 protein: CASSIILGGEAEAFF
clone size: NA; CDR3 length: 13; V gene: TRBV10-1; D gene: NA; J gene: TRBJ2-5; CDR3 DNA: TGCGCCAGCAGCCCCAGTCGGGGAGAGACCCAGTACTTC; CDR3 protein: CASSPSRGETQYF
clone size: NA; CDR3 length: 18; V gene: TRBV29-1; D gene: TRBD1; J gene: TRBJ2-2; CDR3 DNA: TGCAGCGTTGTTGCACCGGGACAGCGCGACCGAAACACCGGGGAGCTGTTTTTT; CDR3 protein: CSVVAPGQRDRNTGELFF
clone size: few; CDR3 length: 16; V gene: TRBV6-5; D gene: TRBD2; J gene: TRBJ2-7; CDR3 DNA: TGTGCCAGCAGTTCCGGACTAGCGGGCAGCGTGGGCGAGCAGTACTTC; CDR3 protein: CASSSGLAGSVGEQYF
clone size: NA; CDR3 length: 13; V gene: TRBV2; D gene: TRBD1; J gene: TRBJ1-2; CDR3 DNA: TGTGCCAGCAGCCCCGGGACAGGATACGGCTACACCTTC; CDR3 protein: CASSPGTGYGYTF
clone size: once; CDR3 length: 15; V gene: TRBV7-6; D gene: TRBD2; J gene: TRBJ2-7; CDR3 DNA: TGTGCCAGCAGCTTAGCGGGGGAGGGAAGGGGCGAGCAGTACTTC; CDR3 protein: CASSLAGEGRGEQYF
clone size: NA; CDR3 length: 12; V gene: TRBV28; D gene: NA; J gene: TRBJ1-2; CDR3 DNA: TGTGCCAGCGTGGGCACACGCTATGGCTACACCTTC; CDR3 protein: CASVGTRYGYTF
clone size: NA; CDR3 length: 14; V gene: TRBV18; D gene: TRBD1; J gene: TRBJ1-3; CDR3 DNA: TGTGCCAGCTCACCCGGGACAGGCGGAAACACCATATATTTT; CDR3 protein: CASSPGTGGNTIYF
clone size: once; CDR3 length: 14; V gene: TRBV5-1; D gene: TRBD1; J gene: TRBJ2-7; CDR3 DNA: TGCGCCAGCAGCTTGGGGGACAGGGGTTACGAGCAGTACTTC; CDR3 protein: CASSLGDRGYEQYF
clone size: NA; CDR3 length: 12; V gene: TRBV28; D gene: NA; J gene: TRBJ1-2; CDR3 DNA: TGTGCCAGCAGTGAGGGGGTCTATGGCTACACCTTC; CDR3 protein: CASSEGVYGYTF
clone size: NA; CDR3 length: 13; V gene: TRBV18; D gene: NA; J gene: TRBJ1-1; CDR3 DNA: TGTGCCAGCTCACCAAGGGGCGACACTGAAGCTTTCTTT; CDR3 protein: CASSPRGDTEAFF
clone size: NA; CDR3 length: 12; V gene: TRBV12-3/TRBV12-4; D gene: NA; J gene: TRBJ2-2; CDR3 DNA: TGTGCCAGCAGTTATCAGGTCGGGGAGCTGTTTTTT; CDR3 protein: CASSYQVGELFF
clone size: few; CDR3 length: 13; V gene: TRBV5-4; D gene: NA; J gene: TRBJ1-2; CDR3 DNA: TGTGCCAGCAAGCAGGGTAGGGACTATGGCTACACCTTC; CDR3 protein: CASKQGRDYGYTF
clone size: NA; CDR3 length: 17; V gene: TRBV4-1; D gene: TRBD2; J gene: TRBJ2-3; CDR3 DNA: TGCGCCAGCGGCCCCCCGGGGGGAAGCGATGTCACAGATACGCAGTATTTT; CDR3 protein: CASGPPGGSDVTDTQYF
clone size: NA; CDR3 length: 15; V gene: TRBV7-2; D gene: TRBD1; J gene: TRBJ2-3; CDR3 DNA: TGTGCCAGCAGCACCAGACAGGGGAGCGCAGATACGCAGTATTTT; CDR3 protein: CASSTRQGSADTQYF
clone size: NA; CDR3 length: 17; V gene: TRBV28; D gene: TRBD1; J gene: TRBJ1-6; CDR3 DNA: TGTGCCAGCAGTTCCCCCGGGACAGGGGGCAAGGGTTCACCCCTCCACTTT; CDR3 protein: CASSSPGTGGKGSPLHF